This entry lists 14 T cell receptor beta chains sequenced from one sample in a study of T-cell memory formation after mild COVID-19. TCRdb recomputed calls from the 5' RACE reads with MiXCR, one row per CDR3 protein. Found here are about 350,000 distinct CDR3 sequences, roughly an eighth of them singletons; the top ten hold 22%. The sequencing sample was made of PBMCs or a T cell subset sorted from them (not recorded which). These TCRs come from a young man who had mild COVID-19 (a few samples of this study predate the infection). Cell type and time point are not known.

The CDR3 DNA reads as TGTGCCAGCAGTTATACAGGGTTCTATGGCTACACCTTC. Residues: CASSYTGFYGYTF. V gene TRBV6-5 combines with J gene TRBJ1-2; the D gene is possibly TRBD1 (6 bases). There are 13 residues in the CDR3. Germline V CDR1 and CDR2: MNHEY, SVGAGI. V shed 3 bases and J shed 4 bases, with 9 bases lying between them.

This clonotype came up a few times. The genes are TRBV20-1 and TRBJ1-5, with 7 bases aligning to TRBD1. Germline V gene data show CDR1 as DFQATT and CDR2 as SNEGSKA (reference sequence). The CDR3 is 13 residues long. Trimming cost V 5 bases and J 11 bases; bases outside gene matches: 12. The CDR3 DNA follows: TGCAGTGCTTACAGGGGCCGGGAGTCAGCCCAGCATTTT. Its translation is CSAYRGRESAQHF.

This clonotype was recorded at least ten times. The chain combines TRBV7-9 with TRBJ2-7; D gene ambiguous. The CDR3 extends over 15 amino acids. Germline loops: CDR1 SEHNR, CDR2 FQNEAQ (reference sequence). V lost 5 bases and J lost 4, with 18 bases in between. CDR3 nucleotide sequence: TGTGCCAGCAGCCCTAAGGGATCAGGCGGATACGAGCAGTACGTC. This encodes CASSPKGSGGYEQYV.

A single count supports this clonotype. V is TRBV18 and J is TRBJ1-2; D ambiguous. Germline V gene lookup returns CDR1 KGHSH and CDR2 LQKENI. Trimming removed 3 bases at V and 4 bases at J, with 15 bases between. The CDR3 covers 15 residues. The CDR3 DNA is TGTGCCAGCTCACCCGATATGGCGGGGAGCTATGGCTACACCTTC. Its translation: CASSPDMAGSYGYTF.

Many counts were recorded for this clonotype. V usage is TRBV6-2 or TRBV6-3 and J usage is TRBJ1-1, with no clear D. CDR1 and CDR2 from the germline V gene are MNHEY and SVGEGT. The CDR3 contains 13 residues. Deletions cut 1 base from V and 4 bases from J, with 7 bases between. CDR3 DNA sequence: TGTGCCAGCAGTTACTGGGATTTCACTGAAGCTTTCTTT. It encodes CASSYWDFTEAFF.

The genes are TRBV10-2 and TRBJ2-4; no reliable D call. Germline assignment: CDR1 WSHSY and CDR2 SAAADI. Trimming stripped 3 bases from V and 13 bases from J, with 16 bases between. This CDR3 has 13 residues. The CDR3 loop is CASSDVQLTVQYF. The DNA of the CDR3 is TGCGCCAGCAGTGACGTCCAACTGACTGTCCAGTACTTC.

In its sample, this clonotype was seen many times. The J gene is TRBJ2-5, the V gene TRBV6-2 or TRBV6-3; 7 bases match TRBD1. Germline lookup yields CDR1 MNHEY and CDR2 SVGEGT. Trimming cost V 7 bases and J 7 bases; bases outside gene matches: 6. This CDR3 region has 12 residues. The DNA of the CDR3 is TGTGCCAGCAAACGGGACAGCGGGACCCAGTACTTC. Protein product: CASKRDSGTQYF.

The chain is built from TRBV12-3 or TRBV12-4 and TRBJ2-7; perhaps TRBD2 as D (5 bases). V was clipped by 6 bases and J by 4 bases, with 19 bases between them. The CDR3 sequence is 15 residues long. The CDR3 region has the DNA TGTGCCAGCAGCTCGGGGTTCGGCTTGTTATACGAGCAGTACTTC. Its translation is CASSSGFGLLYEQYF.

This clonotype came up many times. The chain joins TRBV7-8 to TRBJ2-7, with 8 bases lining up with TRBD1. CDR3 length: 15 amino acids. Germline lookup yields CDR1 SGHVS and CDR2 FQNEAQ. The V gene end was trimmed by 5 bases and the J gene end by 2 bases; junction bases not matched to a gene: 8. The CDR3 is CASSPGQGGPYEQYF. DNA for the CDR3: TGTGCCAGCAGCCCCGGACAGGGTGGACCCTACGAGCAGTACTTC. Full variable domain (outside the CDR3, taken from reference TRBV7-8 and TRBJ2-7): GAGVSQSPRYKVAKRGQDVALRCDPISGHVSLFWYQQALGQGPEFLTYFQNEAQLDKSGLPSDRFFAERPEGSVSTLKIQRTQQEDSAVYLCASSPGQGGPYEQYFGPGTRLTVT.

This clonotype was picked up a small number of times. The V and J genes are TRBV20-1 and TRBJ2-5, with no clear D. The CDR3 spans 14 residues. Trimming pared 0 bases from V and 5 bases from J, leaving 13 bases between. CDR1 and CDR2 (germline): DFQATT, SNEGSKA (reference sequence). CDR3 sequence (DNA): TGCAGTGCTAGAGATGGACGAGCCGGGGAGACCCAGTACTTC. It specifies CSARDGRAGETQYF.

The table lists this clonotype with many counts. In nucleotides, the CDR3 is TGTGCCAGCAGCTTCGGGGTATCCACCGGGGAGCTGTTTTTT. Encoded protein: CASSFGVSTGELFF. The chain links TRBV5-4 to TRBJ2-2; possible D gene TRBD2, 5 bases. V shed 2 bases and J shed 4 bases, with 9 bases lying between them. The germline V gene encodes CDR1 SGHNT and CDR2 YYREEE (reference sequence). The CDR3 sequence is 14 residues long.

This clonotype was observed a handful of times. The CDR3 nucleotides read TGCGCCAGCAGCTCGGGGGGCTTGCCCGAGCAGTACTTC. As protein: CASSSGGLPEQYF. V is TRBV5-1 and J is TRBJ2-7, with D possibly matching TRBD2 (7 bases). The CDR3 extends over 13 amino acids. The germline V and J ends were trimmed by 3 bases and 6 bases, with 13 bases remaining between them. Germline V gene sequence: CDR1 SGHRS, CDR2 YFSETQ.

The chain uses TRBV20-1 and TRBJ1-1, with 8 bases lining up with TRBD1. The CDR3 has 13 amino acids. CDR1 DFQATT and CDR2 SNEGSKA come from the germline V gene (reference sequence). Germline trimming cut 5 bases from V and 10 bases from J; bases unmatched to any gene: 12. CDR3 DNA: TGCAGTGCTTCTTCCAGGGGGCGAAGTATAGCTTTCTTT. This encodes CSASSRGRSIAFF.

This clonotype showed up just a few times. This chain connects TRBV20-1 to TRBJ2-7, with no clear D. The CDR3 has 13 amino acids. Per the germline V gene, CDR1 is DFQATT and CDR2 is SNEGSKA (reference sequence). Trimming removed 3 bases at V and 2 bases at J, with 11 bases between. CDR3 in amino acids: CSASPGPTYEQYV. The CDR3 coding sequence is TGCAGTGCTAGTCCGGGCCCTACCTACGAGCAGTACGTC.